This T cell receptor beta chain was sequenced for a study of T cell responses to AZD1222 COVID-19 vaccine. Sequencing was performed with immunoSEQ multiplex PCR; in TCRdb, only in-frame clones are kept and a portion is missing. The profile covers about 200,000 clones, with 90% to 95% appearing a single time and approximately 1.5% taken by the ten largest. Study-level results: Among those given AZD1222, only 5 to 7 were seropositive at baseline. Two AZD1222 doses significantly raised spike-specific TCR breadth and depth over controls.

CDR1 is GTSNPN, CDR2 SVGIG, per germline (reference sequence). The CDR3 extends over 13 amino acids. V was trimmed by 3 bases and J by 5 bases, leaving 13 bases between them. This clone was recorded only once. Its antigen is not identified. The chain links TRBV30 to TRBJ2-5; a possible D gene is TRBD2 (5 bases). The receptor was derived from an adult who received the MenACWY meningococcal vaccine as a control. The specimen was peripheral blood, collected 28 days after the second dose of the MenACWY control vaccine. CDR3 region: CAWSDGVQETQYF. The CDR3 bases are TGTGCCTGGAGCGACGGGGTACAGGAGACCCAGTACTTC.